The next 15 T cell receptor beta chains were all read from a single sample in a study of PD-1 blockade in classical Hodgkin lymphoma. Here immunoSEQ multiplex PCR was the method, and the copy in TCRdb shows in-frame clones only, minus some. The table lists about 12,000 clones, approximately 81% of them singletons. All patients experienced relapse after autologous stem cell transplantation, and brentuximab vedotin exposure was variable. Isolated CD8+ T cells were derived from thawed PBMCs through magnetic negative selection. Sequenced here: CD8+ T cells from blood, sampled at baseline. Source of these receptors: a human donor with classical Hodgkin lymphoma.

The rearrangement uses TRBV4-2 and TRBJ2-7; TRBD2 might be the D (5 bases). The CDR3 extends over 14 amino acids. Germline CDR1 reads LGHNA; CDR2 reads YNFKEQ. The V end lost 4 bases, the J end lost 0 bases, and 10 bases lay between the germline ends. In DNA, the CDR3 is TGTGCCAGCAGCCTTTCCCGGGACTCCTACGAGCAGTACTTC. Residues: CASSLSRDSYEQYF.

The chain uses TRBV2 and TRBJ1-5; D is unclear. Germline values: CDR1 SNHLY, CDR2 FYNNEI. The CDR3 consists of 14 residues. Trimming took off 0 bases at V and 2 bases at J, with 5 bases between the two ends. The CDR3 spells CASSEARGNQPQHF. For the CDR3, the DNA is TGTGCCAGCAGTGAAGCAAGGGGCAATCAGCCCCAGCATTTT.

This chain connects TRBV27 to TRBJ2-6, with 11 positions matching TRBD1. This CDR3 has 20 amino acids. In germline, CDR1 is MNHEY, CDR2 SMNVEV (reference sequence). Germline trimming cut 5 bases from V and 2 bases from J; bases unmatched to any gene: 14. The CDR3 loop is CASSTRTGGRPEAGANVLTF. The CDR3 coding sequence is TGTGCCAGCAGTACCCGGACAGGGGGCCGGCCGGAGGCTGGGGCCAACGTCCTGACTTTC.

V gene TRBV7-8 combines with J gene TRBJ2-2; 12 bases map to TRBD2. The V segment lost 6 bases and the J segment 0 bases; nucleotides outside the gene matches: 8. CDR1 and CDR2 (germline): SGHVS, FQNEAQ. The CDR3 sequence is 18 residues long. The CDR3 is CASSSRTSGNPNTGELFF. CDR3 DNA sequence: TGTGCCAGCAGTTCCAGGACTAGCGGGAACCCGAACACCGGGGAGCTGTTTTTT.

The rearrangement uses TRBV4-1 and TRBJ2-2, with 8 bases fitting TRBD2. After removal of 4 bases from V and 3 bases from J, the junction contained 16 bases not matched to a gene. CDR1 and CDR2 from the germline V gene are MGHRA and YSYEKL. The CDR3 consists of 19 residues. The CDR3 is CASSPRGGDRTDYTGELFF. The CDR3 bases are TGCGCCAGCAGCCCCCGGGGGGGGGATAGGACCGACTACACCGGGGAGCTGTTTTTT.

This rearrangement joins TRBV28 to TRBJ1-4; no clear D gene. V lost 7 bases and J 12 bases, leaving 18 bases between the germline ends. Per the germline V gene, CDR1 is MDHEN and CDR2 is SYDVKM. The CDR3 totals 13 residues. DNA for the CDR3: TGTGCCAGCAAGCCGGCCCCGCGAGTGGAACTGTTTTTT. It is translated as CASKPAPRVELFF.

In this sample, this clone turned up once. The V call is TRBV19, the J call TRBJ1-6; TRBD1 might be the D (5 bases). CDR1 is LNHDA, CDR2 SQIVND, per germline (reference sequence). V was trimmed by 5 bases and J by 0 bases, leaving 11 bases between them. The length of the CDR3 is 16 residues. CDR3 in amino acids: CASSDYRSSYNSPLHF. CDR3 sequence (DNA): TGTGCCAGTAGTGATTACAGGAGCTCCTATAATTCACCCCTCCACTTT.

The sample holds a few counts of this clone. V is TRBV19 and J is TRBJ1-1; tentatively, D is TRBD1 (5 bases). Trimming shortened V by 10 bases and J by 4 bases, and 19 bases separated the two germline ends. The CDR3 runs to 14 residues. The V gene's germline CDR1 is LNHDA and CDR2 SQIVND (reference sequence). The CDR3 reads CATERQGGGTEAFF. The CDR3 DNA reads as TGTGCCACCGAGCGGCAGGGTGGGGGCACTGAAGCTTTCTTT. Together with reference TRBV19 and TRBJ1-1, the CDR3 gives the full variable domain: DGGITQSPKYLFRKEGQNVTLSCEQNLNHDAMYWYRQDPGQGLRLIYYSQIVNDFQKGDIAEGYSVSREKKESFPLTVTSAQKNPTAFYLCATERQGGGTEAFFGQGTRLTVV.

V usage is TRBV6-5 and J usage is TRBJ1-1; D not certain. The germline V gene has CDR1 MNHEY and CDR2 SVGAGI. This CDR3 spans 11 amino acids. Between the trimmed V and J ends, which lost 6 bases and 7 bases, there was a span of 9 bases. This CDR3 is CASSHNFEAFF. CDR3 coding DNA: TGTGCCAGCAGCCATAACTTTGAAGCTTTCTTT.

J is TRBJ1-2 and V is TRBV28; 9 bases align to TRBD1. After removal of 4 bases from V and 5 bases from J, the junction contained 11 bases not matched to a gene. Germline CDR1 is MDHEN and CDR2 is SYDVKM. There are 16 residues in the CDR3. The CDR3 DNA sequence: TGTGCCAGCAGTTCTCTCCTGACAGGGGGTGCGTATGGCTACACCTTC. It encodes CASSSLLTGGAYGYTF.

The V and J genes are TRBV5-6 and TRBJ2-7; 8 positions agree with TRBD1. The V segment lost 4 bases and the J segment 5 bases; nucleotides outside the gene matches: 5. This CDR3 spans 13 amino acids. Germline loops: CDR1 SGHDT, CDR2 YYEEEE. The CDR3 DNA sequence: TGTGCCAGCAGCCGGACAGGGTCGGACGAGCAGTACTTC. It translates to CASSRTGSDEQYF. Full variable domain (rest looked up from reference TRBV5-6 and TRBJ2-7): DAGVTQSPTHLIKTRGQQVTLRCSPKSGHDTVSWYQQALGQGPQFIFQYYEEEERQRGNFPDRFSGHQFPNYSSELNVNALLLGDSALYLCASSRTGSDEQYFGPGTRLTVT.

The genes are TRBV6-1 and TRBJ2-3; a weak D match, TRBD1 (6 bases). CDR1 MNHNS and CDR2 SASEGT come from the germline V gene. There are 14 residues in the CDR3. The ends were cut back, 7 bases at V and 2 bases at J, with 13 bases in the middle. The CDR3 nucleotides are TGTGCCAGCACCGAGGGGGACAACACAGATACGCAGTATTTT. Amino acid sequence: CASTEGDNTDTQYF.

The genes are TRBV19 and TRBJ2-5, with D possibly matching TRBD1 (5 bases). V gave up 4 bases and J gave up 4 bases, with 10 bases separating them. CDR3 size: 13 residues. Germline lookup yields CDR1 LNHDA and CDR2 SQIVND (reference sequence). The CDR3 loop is CASSTLTGETQYF. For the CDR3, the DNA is TGTGCCAGTAGTACCCTAACAGGAGAGACCCAGTACTTC.

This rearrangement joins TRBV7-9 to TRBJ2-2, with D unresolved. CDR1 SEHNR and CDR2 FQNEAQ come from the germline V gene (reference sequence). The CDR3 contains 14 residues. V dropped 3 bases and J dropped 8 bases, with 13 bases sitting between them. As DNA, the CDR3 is TGTGCCAGCAGCTTTCCGCCTTCCGCTGGGGAGCTGTTTTTT. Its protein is CASSFPPSAGELFF. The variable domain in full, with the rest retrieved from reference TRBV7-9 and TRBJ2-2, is DTGVSQNPRHKITKRGQNVTFRCDPISEHNRLYWYRQTLGQGPEFLTYFQNEAQLEKSRLLSDRFSAERPKGSFSTLEIQRTEQGDSAMYLCASSFPPSAGELFFGEGSRLTVL.

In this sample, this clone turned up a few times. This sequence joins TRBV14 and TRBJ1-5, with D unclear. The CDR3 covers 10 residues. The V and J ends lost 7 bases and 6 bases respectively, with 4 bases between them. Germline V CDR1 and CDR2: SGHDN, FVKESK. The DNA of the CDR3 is TGTGCCAGCAAGCGTCAGCCCCAGCATTTT. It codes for CASKRQPQHF.